The 30 T cell receptor beta chains in this list originate from one sample, sequenced in a study of vaccination and CD4 T cells after COVID-19. The antigens of these receptors remain unknown. As for time point: late sampling 161 to 241 days after vaccination in a few convalescent patients. Treatment meaning: approximately nine-day PBMC culture with coronavirus spike peptide pools or control peptides (ViraFEST assay). Oncomine TCR Beta short-read sequencing was applied to DNA from cultured CD4+ T cells. TCRdb recomputed calls from the PCR reads with MiXCR, one row per CDR3 protein. Of approximately 25,000 distinct CDR3 sequences listed, more than 25% are singletons. The sample was CD4+ T cells from blood, cultured in vitro, taken about 7 months after SARS-CoV-2 vaccination. These receptors were obtained from a human donor who had recovered from COVID-19.

In this sample, this clonotype is medium-sized. The rearrangement joins TRBV24-1 to TRBJ2-3; 8 bases match TRBD2. Trimming at V came to 5 bases and at J to 3 bases, leaving 3 bases not matched to a gene. The germline gives CDR1 KGHDR, CDR2 SFDVKD. The length of the CDR3 is 14 residues. In DNA form, the CDR3 reads TGTGCCACCAGTGGGGCTAGCGGGACAGATACGCAGTATTTT. This encodes CATSGASGTDTQYF.

This clonotype appeared a few times. The chain joins TRBV20-1 to TRBJ2-2, with 7 bases matching TRBD1. Trimming removed 6 bases from V and 0 bases from J; junction bases left unmatched: 4. The CDR3 sequence is 14 residues long. The germline CDR1 and CDR2 sequences are DFQATT and SNEGSKA (reference sequence). CDR3 nucleotide sequence: TGCAGTGCCCCGGGACAGCCGAACACCGGGGAGCTGTTTTTT. This codes for CSAPGQPNTGELFF.

This clonotype was picked up a small number of times. The genes are TRBV7-2 and TRBJ2-3, with D perhaps matching TRBD2 (6 bases). Per germline, CDR1 SGHTA and CDR2 FQGNSA. The V end was cut by 1 base, the J end by 4 bases, with 12 bases between. There are 15 residues in the CDR3. The CDR3 protein is CASSLGGRESDTQYF. CDR3 DNA: TGTGCCAGCAGCTTAGGAGGGCGGGAATCAGATACGCAGTATTTT.

The table lists this clonotype with a few counts. This chain connects TRBV20-1 to TRBJ2-1, with 9 positions matching TRBD2. The CDR3 runs 14 residues. Trimming at V came to 2 bases and at J to 10 bases, leaving 9 bases not matched to a gene. In germline, CDR1 is DFQATT, CDR2 SNEGSKA (reference sequence). The CDR3, as DNA: TGCAGTGCTAGATCGAGTAGCGGGAGCGGCGAGCAGTTCTTC. Amino acid sequence: CSARSSSGSGEQFF.

The chain links TRBV7-3 to TRBJ2-5, with TRBD2 as a possible D gene (6 bases). V shed 4 bases and J shed 5 bases, with 14 bases lying between them. CDR3 length: 14 amino acids. CDR1 is SGHTA and CDR2 is FQGTGA in the germline V gene. Here the CDR3 DNA reads TGTGCCAGCAGCTCCGGACTATCCGGGGAGACCCAGTACTTC. Its protein product is CASSSGLSGETQYF.

The chain has TRBV24-1 and TRBJ2-5, with TRBD2 matching over 12 bases. The J segment lost 9 bases and the V segment lost 2 bases, leaving 9 bases of the junction unmatched. The germline V gene encodes CDR1 KGHDR and CDR2 SFDVKD. The CDR3 length is 16 residues. The CDR3 DNA follows: TGTGCCACCAGTGATTCCGGGACTAGCGGGTCCCAAGCCCAGTACTTC. It translates to CATSDSGTSGSQAQYF.

The chain combines TRBV7-3 with TRBJ2-3, with D unclear. Per the germline V gene, CDR1 is SGHTA and CDR2 is FQGTGA. CDR3 length equals 14 residues. The V and J ends lost 5 bases and 8 bases respectively, with 17 bases between them. For the CDR3, the DNA is TGTGCCAGCAGCGACCCCCGTGCCCCGGGTACGCAGTATTTT. It is translated as CASSDPRAPGTQYF.

This clonotype was counted a few times. The chain has TRBV6-2 or TRBV6-3 and TRBJ1-2; D not resolved. The CDR3 sequence is 13 residues long. The V and J ends lost 6 bases and 2 bases respectively, with 10 bases between them. Germline loops: CDR1 MNHEY, CDR2 SVGEGT. For the CDR3, the DNA is TGTGCCAGCAGCCCAATTAGGAACTATGGCTACACCTTC. Its protein product is CASSPIRNYGYTF.

The chain uses TRBV19 and TRBJ2-7; 8 positions match TRBD2. V was pared by 3 bases and J by 8 bases, with 15 bases of the junction left unmatched. This CDR3 spans 16 amino acids. The germline CDR1 and CDR2 sequences are LNHDA and SQIVND (reference sequence). CDR3 protein: CASSIALSTGGPQQYF. In DNA form, the CDR3 reads TGTGCCAGTAGTATCGCCTTGTCGACGGGAGGGCCACAGCAGTACTTC.

This clonotype is classed as medium-sized. The chain joins TRBV27 to TRBJ2-7; D remains unclear. The CDR3 runs to 14 residues. V was cut by 6 bases and J by 1 base, with 13 bases left in between. Germline loops: CDR1 MNHEY, CDR2 SMNVEV (reference sequence). CDR3 protein: CASRLWVGSYEQYF. CDR3 in DNA: TGTGCCAGCAGGTTGTGGGTCGGGTCCTACGAGCAGTACTTC.

By sample share, this clonotype is medium-sized. J is TRBJ2-7 and V is TRBV7-3; D is unclear. CDR1 and CDR2 from the germline V gene are SGHTA and FQGTGA. Trimming stripped 9 bases from V and 6 bases from J, with 12 bases between. CDR3 length: 11 amino acids. The CDR3 nucleotides read TGTGCCAGAAGAATCCCCCTCGAGCAGTACTTC. It encodes CARRIPLEQYF. The full variable domain, completed using reference TRBV7-3 and TRBJ2-7, is GAGVSQTPSNKVTEKGKYVELRCDPISGHTALYWYRQSLGQGPEFLIYFQGTGAADDSGLPNDRFFAVRPEGSVSTLKIQRTERGDSAVYLCARRIPLEQYFGPGTRLTVT.

The chain links TRBV28 to TRBJ1-5; a weak D match, TRBD1 (6 bases). Trimming shortened V by 5 bases and J by 3 bases, and 14 bases separated the two germline ends. The CDR3 consists of 15 residues. Looked up from germline, CDR1 is MDHEN and CDR2 is SYDVKM. The CDR3 is CASSGDRRYNQPQHF. The CDR3 DNA is TGTGCCAGCAGTGGAGACAGGCGATACAATCAGCCCCAGCATTTT.

This rearrangement joins TRBV5-1 to TRBJ1-5; 7 bases agree with TRBD1. CDR3 length: 15 amino acids. Germline CDR1 reads SGHRS; CDR2 reads YFSETQ. V trimming: 2 bases; J trimming: 6 bases; junction bases outside the gene matches: 8. CDR3 in amino acids: CASSFSGQAGQPQHF. The CDR3 region has the DNA TGCGCCAGCAGCTTCTCAGGACAGGCCGGTCAGCCCCAGCATTTT.

This chain connects TRBV27 to TRBJ2-7; 7 bases agree with TRBD1. Germline-derived CDR1 and CDR2 are MNHEY and SMNVEV (reference sequence). The CDR3 totals 16 residues. Trimming removed 3 bases from V and 7 bases from J; junction bases left unmatched: 15. CDR3 loop: CASSFVAGGAYNEQYF. The CDR3 nucleotides read TGTGCCAGCAGTTTCGTCGCAGGGGGAGCCTACAATGAGCAGTACTTC.

Note on this clonotype: Compared with germline, one end of the junction differs, possibly owing to a read error. The chain couples TRBV28 to TRBJ2-1, with TRBD2 identical over 13 bases. Germline V gene lookup returns CDR1 MDHEN and CDR2 SYDVKM. The CDR3 length is 15 residues. The CDR3 nucleotides read TGTGCCAGCAGAACGGGACTAGCGGGATACATTGAGCAGTTCTTC. Protein sequence: CASRTGLAGYIEQFF.

This chain uses TRBV28 with TRBJ1-1; a possible D gene is TRBD1 (6 bases). Trimming took 0 bases from V and 1 from J, leaving 15 bases between them. Per germline, CDR1 MDHEN and CDR2 SYDVKM. The CDR3 runs 17 residues. The CDR3 DNA reads as TGTGCCAGCAGTTTATGGGCCCTGACAGGAGAGAACACTGAAGCTTTCTTT. It encodes CASSLWALTGENTEAFF. The full variable domain, in which reference TRBV28 and TRBJ1-1 provide the parts outside the CDR3, is DVKVTQSSRYLVKRTGEKVFLECVQDMDHENMFWYRQDPGLGLRLIYFSYDVKMKEKGDIPEGYSVSREKKERFSLILESASTNQTSMYLCASSLWALTGENTEAFFGQGTRLTVV.

V is TRBV7-2 and J is TRBJ2-4, with D perhaps matching TRBD2 (5 bases). The CDR3 length is 14 residues. The V end was cut by 5 bases, the J end by 6 bases, with 14 bases between. The germline V gene has CDR1 SGHTA and CDR2 FQGNSA. CDR3 sequence (DNA): TGTGCCAGCAGCCCTAACGTGGGAGCAAACATTCAGTACTTC. It codes for CASSPNVGANIQYF.

This clonotype has just a few counts. The chain carries TRBV20-1 and TRBJ2-3; 8 positions agree with TRBD1. V trimming: 0 bases; J trimming: 2 bases; junction bases outside the gene matches: 7. The CDR3 covers 16 residues. In germline, CDR1 is DFQATT, CDR2 SNEGSKA (reference sequence). CDR3 in amino acids: CSAREAGGAPTDTQYF. The CDR3 nucleotides are TGCAGTGCTAGAGAGGCAGGGGGCGCCCCCACAGATACGCAGTATTTT.

The gene calls are TRBV12-3 or TRBV12-4 and TRBJ2-3; D may be TRBD1 or TRBD2 (5 bases each). The CDR3 covers 14 residues. V was pared by 7 bases and J by 4 bases, with 15 bases between. The CDR3 protein is CASTSGTSADTQYF. CDR3 in DNA: TGTGCCAGCACCTCCGGGACCTCGGCAGATACGCAGTATTTT.

This chain joins TRBV11-3 and TRBJ2-5; TRBD1 might be the D (5 bases). The V gene's germline CDR1 is SGHNT and CDR2 YENEEA. The CDR3 is 14 residues long. V was shortened by 10 bases and J by 3 bases, with 18 bases between the two germline ends. CDR3 residues: CAIHRLQEKETQYF. The CDR3 nucleotides are TGTGCCATCCACAGGTTGCAGGAGAAAGAGACCCAGTACTTC.

The V call is TRBV19, the J call TRBJ1-1, with D perhaps TRBD1 (6 bases). V gave up 4 bases and J gave up 2 bases, with 14 bases separating them. Germline V gene lookup returns CDR1 LNHDA and CDR2 SQIVND (reference sequence). The CDR3 runs 15 residues. The CDR3 here is CASSTRTAANTEAFF. As DNA, the CDR3 is TGTGCCAGTAGTACTCGGACAGCCGCTAACACTGAAGCTTTCTTT.

The chain joins TRBV6-2 or TRBV6-3 to TRBJ1-1, with 8 bases fitting TRBD1. Losses at the gene ends were 5 bases for V and 0 bases for J; bases not matched to a gene: 5. Germline CDR1 and CDR2: MNHEY and SVGEGT. The length of the CDR3 is 15 residues. CDR3 DNA: TGTGCCAGCAGTGACGTGGGACAGGTGAACACTGAAGCTTTCTTT. Translated, it gives CASSDVGQVNTEAFF.

The table lists this clonotype with many counts. The gene calls are TRBV7-8 and TRBJ2-7; D not certain. V dropped 2 bases and J dropped 4 bases, with 12 bases sitting between them. The CDR3 has 14 amino acids. The V gene's germline CDR1 is SGHVS and CDR2 FQNEAQ. The CDR3 nucleotides read TGTGCCAGCAGCTTATATGCCCAATCGTACGAGCAGTACTTC. Translation: CASSLYAQSYEQYF.

The chain uses TRBV15 and TRBJ2-7; D is unclear. V was pared by 0 bases and J by 2 bases, with 5 bases between. The CDR3 runs 13 residues. Looked up from germline, CDR1 is LNHNV and CDR2 is YYDKDF (reference sequence). The CDR3 loop is CATSRDLTYEQYF. DNA of the CDR3: TGTGCCACCAGCAGAGATCTAACCTACGAGCAGTACTTC.

The rearrangement links TRBV2 to TRBJ2-3; D is undetermined. Germline CDR1 and CDR2: SNHLY and FYNNEI. This CDR3 spans 12 amino acids. The V end lost 4 bases, the J end lost 3 bases, and 5 bases lay between the germline ends. This CDR3 is CASSGGTDTQYF. The CDR3 DNA follows: TGTGCCAGCAGTGGGGGAACAGATACGCAGTATTTT.

This clonotype was picked up a small number of times. This rearrangement joins TRBV20-1 to TRBJ2-1, with 11 bases fitting TRBD2. The germline V gene encodes CDR1 DFQATT and CDR2 SNEGSKA (reference sequence). Unmatched junction bases numbered 8, after V lost 5 bases and J lost 5 bases. This CDR3 region has 15 residues. CDR3 loop: CSAGDSGRVNNEQFF. For the CDR3, the DNA is TGCAGTGCTGGGGATAGCGGGAGGGTGAACAATGAGCAGTTCTTC.

The chain joins TRBV28 to TRBJ1-5; tentative D call: TRBD1 (5 bases). The CDR3 length is 12 residues. The V gene lost 6 bases and the J gene lost 7 bases, with 10 bases spanning the gap. The germline CDR1 and CDR2 sequences are MDHEN and SYDVKM. The CDR3 reads CASSQGHQPQHF. CDR3 DNA sequence: TGTGCCAGCAGCCAGGGTCACCAGCCCCAGCATTTT.

For the CDR3, the DNA is TGCAGCGTGGACAGGGAAAGGGTGCCGGACACTGAAGCTTTCTTT. Protein product: CSVDRERVPDTEAFF. The rearrangement uses TRBV29-1 and TRBJ1-1, with 8 bases identical to TRBD1. The CDR3 is 15 residues long. The germline gives CDR1 SQVTM, CDR2 ANQGSEA. V trimming: 6 bases; J trimming: 3 bases; junction bases outside the gene matches: 12.

This clonotype has ten or more counts. This chain connects TRBV7-2 to TRBJ1-6; D gene unclear. The CDR3 length is 15 residues. Trimming cost V 5 bases and J 2 bases, with 10 bases left between them. The germline V gene encodes CDR1 SGHTA and CDR2 FQGNSA. The CDR3 sequence: CASSPTDPYNSPLHF. CDR3 DNA sequence: TGTGCCAGCAGCCCGACGGATCCCTATAATTCACCCCTCCACTTT.

The V call is TRBV6-5, the J call TRBJ2-3, with D unclear. This CDR3 contains 13 residues. Trimming left V 4 bases short and J 2 bases short, with 7 bases between. Germline CDR1 MNHEY, CDR2 SVGAGI. The CDR3 loop is CASSLVVTDTQYF. The CDR3 DNA follows: TGTGCCAGCAGTTTGGTCGTCACAGATACGCAGTATTTT.